The TCR beta chain described here comes from a study of prognosis after radiotherapy for stage I lung cancer. From genomic DNA, two-round multiplex PCR was used to amplify TCR beta CDR3. The first round of PCR was done with primers that matched each TRBV and TRBJ gene. Via MiXCR, TCRdb re-called the multiplex PCR reads, giving one row per CDR3 protein. The sample shows roughly 13,000 distinct CDR3 sequences, about 27% of them seen only once. Concerning this clonotype itself: A read error may produce the germline difference seen at one junction end.

This CDR3 comprises 15 residues. Germline CDR1 MNHEY, CDR2 SVGAGI. V and J are TRBV6-5 and TRBJ2-2, with D perhaps given as TRBD1 or TRBD2 (5 bases each). Specimen: PBMCs, collected before or after stereotactic body radiation therapy (not recorded which). The receptor was isolated from a donor aged 50 or older with non-small cell lung cancer. This CDR3 is CASSYTGRNTGEPFF. CDR3 DNA: TGTGCCAGCAGTTACACGGGGCGCAACACCGGGGAGCCGTTTTTT.